This TCR beta chain was identified in a study of cytomegalovirus exposure and HLA in healthy donors. The PCR used 60 Vbeta and 13 Jbeta primers. The assay was immunoSEQ multiplex PCR, and TCRdb's table has in-frame clones only and misses some. This table has 170,000 or so clones, roughly 87% appearing once. J lost 7 bases, V lost 4 bases, and 5 bases had no gene match. CDR1 and CDR2 (germline): MNHEY, SVGAGI. The CDR3 is 14 residues long. This chain links TRBV6-5 with TRBJ2-1, with 9 positions matching TRBD1. The sample was PBMCs. The sequence came from a man aged 45-65 years in good health and CMV-seronegative. CDR3: CASSFDRGNNEQFF. CDR3 DNA: TGTGCCAGCAGTTTCGACAGGGGGAATAATGAGCAGTTCTTC.